This entry describes one T cell receptor beta chain. No antigen is known for it. These data originate in a study of T cell responses to AZD1222 COVID-19 vaccine. Study-level results: Spike as a whole was targeted by vaccine-associated CD4 TCRs, dominant at 160-218 and 743-854. Scientists sampled the repertoires only once the peak T cell response had passed.

Germline V gene data show CDR1 as SQVTM and CDR2 as ANQGSEA. This CDR3 spans 12 amino acids. Trimming pared 5 bases from V and 8 bases from J, leaving 12 bases between. TCRdb's table, derived via immunoSEQ multiplex PCR, lists solely in-frame clones and lacks some. The sample shows about 170,000 clones, 87% of them seen only once. The TCR was taken from an adult who received the AZD1222 COVID-19 vaccine. The specimen was peripheral blood, collected 28 days after the second AZD1222 dose. The rearrangement uses TRBV29-1 and TRBJ1-4; D gene unclear. The CDR3 DNA reads TGCAGCGTTAAAGTGGTTGGGGAAAAACTGTTTTTT. This codes for CSVKVVGEKLFF. The entire variable domain, with the rest obtained from reference TRBV29-1 and TRBJ1-4, is as follows: SAVISQKPSRDICQRGTSLTIQCQVDSQVTMMFWYRQQPGQSLTLIATANQGSEATYESGFVIDKFPISRPNLTFSTLTVSNMSPEDSSIYLCSVKVVGEKLFFGSGTQLSVL.